This T cell receptor (beta chain) was identified during a study of blood T cells in healthy people across ages. V was pared by 5 bases and J by 2 bases, with 13 bases between. This CDR3 region has 14 residues. Germline V gives CDR1 MNHNY, CDR2 SVGAGI (reference sequence). Together with a sample-barcoded 5' primer, a J-beta primer mix was included in a second PCR lasting roughly 7 to 11 cycles. Researchers report that a template-switch adaptor with 12 random nucleotides tagged each cDNA molecule. MiXCR, applied by TCRdb to the 5' RACE reads, yields one record per CDR3 protein. Among some 1.8 million distinct CDR3 sequences listed, about two fifths were seen once. Study-wide results and limits: More naive CD4+ cells and higher diversity marked long-lived donors relative to aged donors. Roughly linearly, TCR beta diversity per million T cells fell as age increased. Any conclusive comparison of naive versus antigen-experienced cells was prevented by using unsorted PBMCs.

As to this clonotype: As yet, its antigen is unknown.

The chain couples TRBV6-6 to TRBJ2-7; D is unresolved. Sequencing was carried out using blood. The clonotype originates from a human donor in good health. CDR3 sequence: CASSPSREPYEQYF. CDR3 coding DNA: TGTGCCAGCAGTCCCTCAAGGGAACCCTACGAGCAGTACTTC.